The 24 T cell receptor beta chains listed next were all sequenced from one sample in a study of T cells in localized non-small cell lung cancer. Repertoires were generated with immunoSEQ multiplex PCR, while TCRdb's copy carries only in-frame clones and drops some. The sample has fewer than 25,000 clones; approximately 86% are singletons. Sequencing was performed on peripheral blood, taken before any cancer treatment. Receptors were obtained from an older male donor with stage II squamous cell lung carcinoma.

The chain links TRBV4-3 to TRBJ1-6; weak D call: TRBD1 (5 bases). CDR1 is LGHNA and CDR2 is YSLEER in the germline V gene. The V gene lost 3 bases and the J gene lost 8 bases, with 14 bases spanning the gap. The CDR3 length is 15 residues. CDR3 amino acids: CASSQTDGGDSPLHF. CDR3 in DNA: TGCGCCAGCAGCCAGACAGACGGTGGGGATTCACCCCTCCACTTT.

The rearrangement links TRBV29-1 to TRBJ1-3; possible D gene TRBD1, 5 bases. The germline V and J ends were trimmed by 6 bases and 0 bases, with 6 bases remaining between them. The CDR3 has 12 residues. Germline assignment: CDR1 SQVTM and CDR2 ANQGSEA. The CDR3 DNA sequence: TGCAGCGTAACAGGCTCTGGAAACACCATATATTTT. This gives the protein CSVTGSGNTIYF.

The genes are TRBV29-1 and TRBJ1-5, with D possibly TRBD1 on 5 matching bases. V lost 4 bases to trimming and J lost 7 bases, with 14 bases between them. CDR3 length: 13 residues. Germline V gene lookup returns CDR1 SQVTM and CDR2 ANQGSEA. In nucleotides, the CDR3 is TGCAGCGTTGGGTGGGGGATTGGGCAGCCCCAGCATTTT. Translation gives CSVGWGIGQPQHF.

The J gene is TRBJ2-6, the V gene TRBV18; D is ambiguous. This CDR3 is built from 15 residues. Germline values: CDR1 KGHSH, CDR2 LQKENI. V was clipped by 3 bases and J by 0 bases, with 6 bases between them. CDR3 residues: CASSPSGSGANVLTF. The CDR3 DNA reads TGTGCCAGCTCACCCTCGGGCTCTGGGGCCAACGTCCTGACTTTC.

This chain links TRBV20-1 with TRBJ2-5; D unresolved. V gave up 2 bases and J gave up 5 bases, with 6 bases separating them. Germline-derived CDR1 and CDR2 are DFQATT and SNEGSKA (reference sequence). This CDR3 region has 11 residues. The CDR3 sequence is CSARNPETQYF. The DNA of the CDR3 is TGCAGTGCTAGAAATCCCGAGACCCAGTACTTC.

This clone appeared a few times. The rearrangement links TRBV28 to TRBJ1-1; no firm D call. The CDR3 is made up of 15 amino acids. Trimming pared 2 bases from V and 1 base from J, leaving 11 bases between. Germline V gene sequence: CDR1 MDHEN, CDR2 SYDVKM. CDR3: CASSLPQASNTEAFF. CDR3 coding DNA: TGTGCCAGCAGTTTACCGCAGGCCTCGAACACTGAAGCTTTCTTT.

The chain links TRBV5-1 to TRBJ1-4; TRBD1 is a possible D gene (5 bases). Germline V gene data show CDR1 as SGHRS and CDR2 as YFSETQ. The CDR3 extends over 15 amino acids. With 5 bases removed from V and 5 bases from J, the gap between germline ends came to 16 bases. The CDR3 reads CASRGSGTPNEKLFF. In DNA form, the CDR3 reads TGCGCCAGCAGGGGGTCCGGGACGCCGAATGAAAAACTGTTTTTT.

This clone was seen once. The chain recombines TRBV30 with TRBJ2-3; D gene unclear. V was pared by 2 bases and J by 5 bases, with 11 bases between. This CDR3 is 13 amino acids long. The germline gives CDR1 GTSNPN, CDR2 SVGIG (reference sequence). Written as DNA, the CDR3 is TGTGCCTGGAGTTATTCGAAGGTAGATACGCAGTATTTT. Its protein is CAWSYSKVDTQYF.

The rearrangement links TRBV4-2 to TRBJ2-1; 11 bases agree with TRBD2. The V and J ends lost 4 bases and 4 bases, in that order; junction bases with no gene match: 3. The CDR3 contains 15 residues. Germline V gene data show CDR1 as LGHNA and CDR2 as YNFKEQ. The chain's CDR3 is CASSPLAGGYNEQFF. CDR3 DNA sequence: TGTGCCAGCAGCCCTCTAGCGGGAGGTTACAATGAGCAGTTCTTC.

For this clone: Its ends do not fully match the called genes, so a read error is possible. Other DNA variants within this sample encode the same CDR3. The chain links TRBV7-8 to TRBJ2-7, with D possibly being TRBD2 (6 bases). CDR1 and CDR2 from the germline V gene are SGHVS and FQNEAQ. CDR3 length: 14 residues. In nucleotides, the CDR3 is TGTGCCAGCAGCCGCATGGGACTGGCCTACGAGCAGTATTTC. This encodes CASSRMGLAYEQYF.

The rearrangement uses TRBV5-6 and TRBJ1-1; 7 bases are a match to TRBD1. The CDR3 runs to 16 residues. The germline CDR1 and CDR2 sequences are SGHDT and YYEEEE. V lost 2 bases and J lost 1; bases outside the gene matches: 8. The CDR3: CASSFASGTANTEAFF. The CDR3, as DNA: TGTGCCAGCAGCTTCGCCTCCGGGACAGCGAACACTGAAGCTTTCTTT.

The V call is TRBV11-1, the J call TRBJ2-7; a weak D match, TRBD2 (6 bases). V was pared by 2 bases and J by 3 bases, with 17 bases between. Germline V gene sequence: CDR1 SGHAT, CDR2 FQDESV (reference sequence). This CDR3 is 16 amino acids long. Here the CDR3 reads CASSLRRLGRDYEQYF. The CDR3 DNA is TGTGCCAGCAGCTTAAGGAGGTTGGGGCGGGACTACGAGCAGTACTTC.

The chain recombines TRBV28 with TRBJ2-1; D possibly matches TRBD1 or TRBD2 (6 bases each). Germline V gene lookup returns CDR1 MDHEN and CDR2 SYDVKM. V was cut by 10 bases and J by 9 bases, with 22 bases left in between. This CDR3 spans 14 amino acids. In DNA form, the CDR3 reads TGTGCCACCCTCGGGACACTTAACGGGGGTGAGCAGTTCTTC. Translating it yields CATLGTLNGGEQFF.

V gene TRBV6-5 combines with J gene TRBJ2-3; TRBD1 matches 7 bases. This CDR3 spans 15 amino acids. Per the germline V gene, CDR1 is MNHEY and CDR2 is SVGAGI. V lost 2 bases, J lost 2 bases, and 4 bases stayed unmatched. The CDR3 DNA follows: TGTGCCAGCAGTTACAGGGGGCGGGCCACAGATACGCAGTATTTT. Encoded protein: CASSYRGRATDTQYF.

V usage is TRBV7-2 and J usage is TRBJ1-3, with D unclear. The CDR3 is 15 amino acids. Germline CDR1 reads SGHTA; CDR2 reads FQGNSA. Between the trimmed V and J ends, which lost 0 bases and 0 bases, there was a span of 6 bases. The CDR3: CASSLAPSSGNTIYF. Written as DNA, the CDR3 is TGTGCCAGCAGCTTAGCCCCGTCCTCTGGAAACACCATATATTTT.

V gene TRBV21-1 combines with J gene TRBJ2-1; the table's D call, TRBD1, has no DNA check behind it. TRBV21-1 is shown as a pseudogene. The CDR3 has 15 residues. CDR3 sequence reads: CASSKEGTGTNEQFF. In DNA form, the CDR3 reads TGTGCCAGCAGCAAAGAGGGGACAGGGACCAATGAGCAGTTCTTC.

This chain links TRBV18 with TRBJ2-2; D is perhaps TRBD2 (5 bases). CDR1 and CDR2 (germline): KGHSH, LQKENI. Between the trimmed V and J ends, which lost 2 bases and 4 bases, there was a span of 14 bases. This CDR3 has 16 residues. The CDR3 protein is CASSPFEGAGTGELFF. DNA of the CDR3: TGTGCCAGCTCACCATTTGAGGGCGCGGGCACCGGGGAGCTGTTTTTT.

J is TRBJ1-1 and V is TRBV7-9; 8 bases match TRBD1. The CDR3 has 15 amino acids. V lost 0 bases and J lost 4; bases outside the gene matches: 4. Per germline, CDR1 SEHNR and CDR2 FQNEAQ (reference sequence). CDR3 region: CASSLARQGATEAFF. DNA for the CDR3: TGTGCCAGCAGCTTAGCTAGGCAGGGGGCCACTGAAGCTTTCTTT.

The CDR3 DNA reads TGTGCCTGGAGTATGGGGGGGGCTTTGAACACTGAAGCTTTCTTT. It encodes CAWSMGGALNTEAFF. The chain has TRBV30 and TRBJ1-1; a possible D gene is TRBD1 (6 bases). In germline, CDR1 is GTSNPN, CDR2 SVGIG (reference sequence). V was pared by 2 bases and J by 0 bases, with 13 bases between. The CDR3 contains 15 residues.

The rearrangement links TRBV6-1 to TRBJ1-2; D gene ambiguous. CDR3 length equals 15 residues. Trimming took 5 bases from V and 7 from J, leaving 20 bases between them. Germline values: CDR1 MNHNS, CDR2 SASEGT. CDR3 DNA: TGTGCCAGCAGTATCTCTGGTGGGCAGGCGGGTGGCTACACCTTC. Its translation: CASSISGGQAGGYTF.

The chain recombines TRBV4-2 with TRBJ2-1; the match to TRBD1 covers 8 bases. V trimming: 3 bases; J trimming: 5 bases; junction bases outside the gene matches: 3. CDR1 and CDR2 (germline): LGHNA, YNFKEQ. This CDR3 has 14 residues. CDR3 in DNA: TGTGCCAGCAGCCACCCGGGACAGGACAATGAGCAGTTCTTC. This encodes CASSHPGQDNEQFF.

The V call is TRBV9, the J call TRBJ2-1, with D possibly matching TRBD1 (6 bases). V lost 4 bases, J lost 4 bases, and 24 bases lay in between. The V gene's germline CDR1 is SGDLS and CDR2 YYNGEE. This CDR3 spans 18 amino acids. The CDR3 loop reads CASSPPEGVGRTYNEQFF. As DNA, the CDR3 is TGTGCCAGCAGCCCCCCCGAGGGGGTCGGACGAACGTACAATGAGCAGTTCTTC. Complete variable domain (other parts from reference TRBV9 and TRBJ2-1): DSGVTQTPKHLITATGQRVTLRCSPRSGDLSVYWYQQSLDQGLQFLIQYYNGEERAKGNILERFSAQQFPDLHSELNLSSLELGDSALYFCASSPPEGVGRTYNEQFFGPGTRLTVL.

The chain couples TRBV21-1 to TRBJ2-7; the listed D gene, TRBD2, was not tested against the DNA. TRBV21-1 is a pseudogene locus. The CDR3 has 13 residues. The CDR3 bases are TGTGCCAGCTCTGCTAGCGGGAGCCACGAGCAGTACTTC. Translated, it gives CASSASGSHEQYF.

The V gene is TRBV2, the J gene TRBJ1-2; D is unresolved. V lost 2 bases and J lost 7, with 11 bases in between. CDR1 and CDR2 from the germline V gene are SNHLY and FYNNEI. This CDR3 is 13 amino acids long. CDR3 sequence reads: CASSENSPGGYTF. For the CDR3, the DNA is TGTGCCAGCAGTGAAAACAGCCCGGGTGGCTACACCTTC.